Presented here are 22 T cell receptor beta chains from one specimen sequenced in a study of blood T cell repertoires in COVID-19. Only in-frame clones appear in the TCRdb table, and some are missing; sequencing was by immunoSEQ multiplex PCR. The top ten hold roughly a tenth of the sample, which has approximately 200,000 clones, roughly 80% seen once. Input material: peripheral blood. The receptors derive from an elderly woman with COVID-19, enrolled during active disease.

The genes are TRBV29-1 and TRBJ2-5; D possibly corresponds to TRBD2 (5 bases). With 0 bases removed from V and 3 bases from J, the gap between germline ends came to 5 bases. This CDR3 is 12 amino acids long. The V gene's germline CDR1 is SQVTM and CDR2 ANQGSEA. CDR3 nucleotide sequence: TGCAGCGTTGAAGAGGGAGAAGAGACCCAGTACTTC. Translated, it gives CSVEEGEETQYF.

Points on this clone: Other DNA sequences in this specimen translate into the identical CDR3. The CDR3, as DNA: TGTGCCAGCAGTGAGGAGGGGGCAAGGTATGGCTACACCTTC. This encodes CASSEEGARYGYTF. V is TRBV6-1 and J is TRBJ1-2, with 7 bases aligning to TRBD1. Germline CDR1 and CDR2: MNHNS and SASEGT. This CDR3 contains 14 residues. The trim removed 3 bases at V and 5 bases at J, leaving 6 bases unmatched.

V usage is TRBV5-1 and J usage is TRBJ2-1; a weak D match, TRBD2 (5 bases). V was cut by 0 bases and J by 3 bases, with 13 bases left in between. Germline loops: CDR1 SGHRS, CDR2 YFSETQ. The CDR3 has 16 amino acids. For the CDR3, the DNA is TGCGCCAGCAGCTTGGTCCTAGCTCGGGGCTACAATGAGCAGTTCTTC. This translates into CASSLVLARGYNEQFF. The full variable domain, in which reference TRBV5-1 and TRBJ2-1 provide the parts outside the CDR3, is KAGVTQTPRYLIKTRGQQVTLSCSPISGHRSVSWYQQTPGQGLQFLFEYFSETQRNKGNFPGRFSGRQFSNSRSEMNVSTLELGDSALYLCASSLVLARGYNEQFFGPGTRLTVL.

This rearrangement joins TRBV7-2 to TRBJ2-7, with 9 bases fitting TRBD1. In germline, CDR1 is SGHTA, CDR2 FQGNSA. V shed 4 bases, J shed 3 bases, and the junction held 4 bases outside the gene matches. This CDR3 comprises 14 residues. The CDR3 nucleotides read TGTGCCAGCAGCTCTGGGACAGGGTTCTACGAGCAGTACTTC. This sequence encodes CASSSGTGFYEQYF.

The rearrangement uses TRBV6-1 and TRBJ1-2, with TRBD1 matching 8 bases. Germline V gene lookup returns CDR1 MNHNS and CDR2 SASEGT. J was trimmed by 6 bases and V by 6 bases; bases with no gene match: 9. This CDR3 is built from 14 residues. The CDR3 DNA reads TGTGCCAGCAGAACAACTCAGGGGGCGCATGGCTACACCTTC. Encoded protein: CASRTTQGAHGYTF.

A few counts support this clone. This chain connects TRBV7-2 to TRBJ2-5; a weak D match, TRBD2 (5 bases). V was shortened by 1 base and J by 2 bases, with 14 bases between the two germline ends. The CDR3 is made up of 16 amino acids. From germline, CDR1 is SGHTA and CDR2 FQGNSA. CDR3 nucleotide sequence: TGTGCCAGCAGCTTAGATGCAGGACTGGCACAAGAGACCCAGTACTTC. Its protein is CASSLDAGLAQETQYF.

The rearrangement uses TRBV3-1 (or the pseudogene TRBV3-2) and TRBJ1-1; possibly TRBD1 for D (6 bases). CDR1 and CDR2 from the germline V gene are LGHDT and YNNKEL (reference sequence). Trimming cost V 3 bases and J 5 bases, with 10 bases left between them. The CDR3 is made up of 13 amino acids. CDR3 in amino acids: CASSHGRGTEAFF. In nucleotides, the CDR3 is TGTGCCAGCAGCCATGGCAGGGGAACTGAAGCTTTCTTT.

J is TRBJ1-6 and V is TRBV9; 10 nucleotides agree with TRBD1. V lost 3 bases, J lost 6 bases, and 6 bases stayed unmatched. The CDR3 runs to 16 residues. The V gene's germline CDR1 is SGDLS and CDR2 YYNGEE. CDR3 loop: CASSGGGDRGNSPLHF. The CDR3 nucleotides are TGTGCCAGCAGCGGGGGAGGGGACAGGGGTAATTCACCCCTCCACTTT.

The chain recombines TRBV7-2 with TRBJ1-4; D remains unclear. V shed 4 bases and J shed 8 bases, with 11 bases lying between them. The CDR3 runs 13 residues. Germline V gene lookup returns CDR1 SGHTA and CDR2 FQGNSA. The CDR3 loop reads CASSSTETEKLFF. CDR3 in DNA: TGTGCCAGCAGCTCAACGGAGACGGAAAAACTGTTTTTT.

The gene calls are TRBV6-5 and TRBJ1-1; D unclear. Germline V gives CDR1 MNHEY, CDR2 SVGAGI. The CDR3 length is 13 residues. Trimming took 0 bases from V and 8 from J, leaving 10 bases between them. As DNA, the CDR3 is TGTGCCAGCAGTTACTCGACAACAACCGAAGCTTTCTTT. Protein: CASSYSTTTEAFF.

This chain connects TRBV5-5 to TRBJ1-4, with D perhaps matching TRBD1 (5 bases). This CDR3 comprises 15 residues. V was pared by 1 base and J by 1 base, with 8 bases between. Germline loops: CDR1 SGHKS, CDR2 YYEKEE (reference sequence). The CDR3 sequence is CASSLRGGTNEKLFF. CDR3 nucleotides: TGTGCCAGCAGCTTGCGGGGGGGAACTAATGAAAAACTGTTTTTT.

The gene calls are TRBV29-1 and TRBJ2-5; tentatively, D is TRBD1 (6 bases). The V end was cut by 4 bases, the J end by 5 bases, with 8 bases between. The CDR3 sequence is 11 residues long. In germline, CDR1 is SQVTM, CDR2 ANQGSEA. The CDR3 nucleotides read TGCAGCGTTGGGCAGGGGGAGACCCAGTACTTC. Its translation: CSVGQGETQYF. Looking up the rest from reference TRBV29-1 and TRBJ2-5 gives the full variable domain: SAVISQKPSRDICQRGTSLTIQCQVDSQVTMMFWYRQQPGQSLTLIATANQGSEATYESGFVIDKFPISRPNLTFSTLTVSNMSPEDSSIYLCSVGQGETQYFGPGTRLLVL.

This clone occurred a few times. The V call is TRBV30, the J call TRBJ1-5, with D uncertain. Germline CDR1 reads GTSNPN; CDR2 reads SVGIG (reference sequence). The CDR3 sequence is 12 residues long. V shed 5 bases and J shed 1 base, with 6 bases lying between them. CDR3 amino acids: CAWAGSNQPQHF. CDR3 sequence (DNA): TGTGCCTGGGCGGGGAGCAATCAGCCCCAGCATTTT.

The chain joins TRBV5-5 to TRBJ2-2; 7 nucleotides match TRBD1. Per germline, CDR1 SGHKS and CDR2 YYEKEE (reference sequence). Germline trimming cut 2 bases from V and 5 bases from J; bases unmatched to any gene: 6. This CDR3 has 15 residues. CDR3 DNA sequence: TGTGCCAGCAGCTTAGCCCCGACAGGGACCGGGGAGCTGTTTTTT. Its translation is CASSLAPTGTGELFF.

The gene calls are TRBV5-4 and TRBJ2-1, with a possible D match to TRBD1 (6 bases). This CDR3 comprises 15 residues. V lost 0 bases and J 15 bases, leaving 22 bases between the germline ends. Germline assignment: CDR1 SGHNT and CDR2 YYREEE (reference sequence). CDR3 nucleotides: TGTGCCAGCAGCTTGGCTGGTCCGGGCCTACGAGGGGGGTTCTTC. Amino acids: CASSLAGPGLRGGFF.

This clone was seen more than once but under ten times. The rearrangement joins TRBV3-1 (or the pseudogene TRBV3-2) to TRBJ1-6; unclear D gene. Germline assignment: CDR1 LGHDT and CDR2 YNNKEL (reference sequence). Trimming removed 1 base from V and 2 bases from J, with 6 bases in between. The CDR3 has 15 residues. Here the CDR3 reads CASSQGGTYNSPLHF. Here the CDR3 DNA reads TGTGCCAGCAGCCAAGGAGGGACCTATAATTCACCCCTCCACTTT.

This chain uses TRBV5-1 with TRBJ2-3; possible D gene TRBD2, 5 bases. Between the trimmed V and J ends, which lost 4 bases and 2 bases, there was a span of 20 bases. This CDR3 comprises 17 residues. CDR1 is SGHRS and CDR2 is YFSETQ in the germline V gene. In DNA form, the CDR3 reads TGCGCCAGCAGCCCCCGGGGTCAGACTTCTATCACAGATACGCAGTATTTT. Translating gives CASSPRGQTSITDTQYF.

The chain uses TRBV19 and TRBJ2-3; the D gene is possibly TRBD2 (5 bases). This CDR3 has 14 amino acids. V lost 3 bases and J 1 base, leaving 8 bases between the germline ends. The germline V gene has CDR1 LNHDA and CDR2 SQIVND (reference sequence). CDR3 residues: CASSIIGGTDTQYF. DNA for the CDR3: TGTGCCAGTAGTATTATCGGGGGCACAGATACGCAGTATTTT.

The J gene is TRBJ1-6, the V gene TRBV28; TRBD1 aligns across 8 bases. CDR3 size: 15 residues. Germline loops: CDR1 MDHEN, CDR2 SYDVKM. J lost 7 bases, V lost 4 bases, and 6 bases had no gene match. The CDR3 spells CASSSTGARNSPLHF. CDR3 nucleotides: TGTGCCAGCAGTTCGACAGGGGCTAGGAATTCACCCCTCCACTTT. Full variable domain (rest looked up from reference TRBV28 and TRBJ1-6): DVKVTQSSRYLVKRTGEKVFLECVQDMDHENMFWYRQDPGLGLRLIYFSYDVKMKEKGDIPEGYSVSREKKERFSLILESASTNQTSMYLCASSSTGARNSPLHFGNGTRLTVT.

CDR3 DNA sequence: TGTGCCAGCAGCGTAGCAACGGAGAACACCCAGTACTTC. Protein: CASSVATENTQYF. The J gene is TRBJ2-5, the V gene TRBV9; no clear D gene. Per the germline V gene, CDR1 is SGDLS and CDR2 is YYNGEE. V was shortened by 0 bases and J by 8 bases, with 11 bases between the two germline ends. The CDR3 is 13 residues long.

The chain couples TRBV3-1 (or the pseudogene TRBV3-2) to TRBJ2-5, with D uncertain. The CDR3 is 11 residues long. Trimming pared 4 bases from V and 3 bases from J, leaving 3 bases between. Germline CDR1 LGHDT, CDR2 YNNKEL (reference sequence). CDR3 loop: CASSLKETQYF. The DNA of the CDR3 is TGTGCCAGCAGCCTCAAAGAGACCCAGTACTTC.

The genes are TRBV3-1 (or the pseudogene TRBV3-2) and TRBJ2-3; D is possibly TRBD2 (6 bases). The CDR3 is 13 amino acids. Germline V gene data show CDR1 as LGHDT and CDR2 as YNNKEL (reference sequence). Trimming stripped 6 bases from V and 6 bases from J, with 13 bases between. This CDR3 reads CASSRLASDTQYF. CDR3 DNA: TGTGCCAGCAGTAGGCTAGCGTCCGATACGCAGTATTTT.